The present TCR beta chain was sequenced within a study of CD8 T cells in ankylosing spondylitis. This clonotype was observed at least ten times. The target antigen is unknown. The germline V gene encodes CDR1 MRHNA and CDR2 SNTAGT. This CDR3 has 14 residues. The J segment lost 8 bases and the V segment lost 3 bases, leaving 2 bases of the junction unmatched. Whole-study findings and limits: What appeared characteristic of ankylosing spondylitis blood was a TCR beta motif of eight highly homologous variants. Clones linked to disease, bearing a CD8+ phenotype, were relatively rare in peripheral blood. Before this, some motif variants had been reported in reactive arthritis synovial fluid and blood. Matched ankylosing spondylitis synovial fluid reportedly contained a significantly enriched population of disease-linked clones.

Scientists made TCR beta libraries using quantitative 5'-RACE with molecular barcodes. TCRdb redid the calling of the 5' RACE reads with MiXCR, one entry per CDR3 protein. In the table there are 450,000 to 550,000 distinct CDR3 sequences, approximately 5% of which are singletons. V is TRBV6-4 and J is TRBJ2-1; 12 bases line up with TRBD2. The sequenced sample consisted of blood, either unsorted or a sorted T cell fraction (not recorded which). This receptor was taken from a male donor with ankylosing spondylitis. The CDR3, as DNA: TGTGCCAGCAGTGAACTAGCGGGAGGCTATGAGCAGTTCTTC. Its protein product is CASSELAGGYEQFF.